The rows below give T cell receptor beta chains drawn from one sample of a study of blood T cells in healthy people across ages. One entry per CDR3 protein, called by TCRdb with MiXCR from the 5' RACE reads. The table has 550,000 to 750,000 distinct CDR3 sequences, under 25% seen once. The sample consisted of blood. The receptor set was obtained from a man aged 65-85 years in good health. The CDR3 runs from the conserved cysteine through the conserved F or W. Each record gives: V gene, clone size, D gene, J gene, CDR3 protein, CDR3 DNA. D genes are given only for firm matches. For some rows the clone size is stated as once, few or many, or as a class when expanded; others skip it.

V gene: TRBV2
clone size: .
D gene: TRBD1
J gene: TRBJ2-5
CDR3 protein: CASSADRGHETQYF
CDR3 DNA: TGTGCCAGCAGTGCCGACAGGGGGCACGAGACCCAGTACTTC

V gene: TRBV25-1
clone size: few
D gene: .
J gene: TRBJ1-3
CDR3 protein: CASSESGTGSDTIYF
CDR3 DNA: TGTGCCAGCAGTGAATCTGGCACTGGGTCGGACACCATATATTTT

V gene: TRBV29-1
clone size: .
D gene: .
J gene: TRBJ2-3
CDR3 protein: CSGGGRTDTQYF
CDR3 DNA: TGCAGCGGGGGAGGTCGGACAGATACGCAGTATTTT

V gene: TRBV6-5
clone size: .
D gene: TRBD1
J gene: TRBJ1-2
CDR3 protein: CASSYSGDRGFLNYGYTF
CDR3 DNA: TGTGCCAGCAGTTACTCTGGGGACAGGGGTTTCCTTAACTATGGCTACACCTTC

V gene: TRBV25-1
clone size: .
D gene: .
J gene: TRBJ2-7
CDR3 protein: CASSEQTGSYEQYF
CDR3 DNA: TGTGCCAGCAGTGAGCAAACAGGGAGCTACGAGCAGTACTTC

V gene: TRBV20-1
clone size: .
D gene: TRBD2
J gene: TRBJ2-1
CDR3 protein: CSARSGTSGRFEQLF
CDR3 DNA: TGCAGTGCTAGATCCGGGACTAGCGGGAGATTTGAGCAGCTCTTC

V gene: TRBV27
clone size: many
D gene: TRBD2
J gene: TRBJ2-5
CDR3 protein: CASSQRLAGVETQYF
CDR3 DNA: TGTGCCAGCAGCCAGCGACTAGCGGGAGTCGAGACCCAGTACTTC

V gene: TRBV18
clone size: few
D gene: .
J gene: TRBJ2-3
CDR3 protein: CASASRSTDTQYF
CDR3 DNA: TGTGCCAGCGCCAGTCGTAGCACAGATACGCAGTATTTT

V gene: TRBV7-2
clone size: .
D gene: TRBD2
J gene: TRBJ2-3
CDR3 protein: CASSILQYSGRGNTQYF
CDR3 DNA: TGTGCCAGCAGCATACTACAGTACAGCGGGAGAGGAAATACGCAGTATTTT

V gene: TRBV27
clone size: few
D gene: .
J gene: TRBJ2-1
CDR3 protein: CASSFLEGWNNEQFF
CDR3 DNA: TGTGCCAGCAGTTTCCTAGAGGGTTGGAACAATGAGCAGTTCTTC

V gene: TRBV25-1
clone size: .
D gene: .
J gene: TRBJ2-3
CDR3 protein: CASSDLVSDTQYF
CDR3 DNA: TGTGCCAGCAGTGATCTAGTCTCAGATACGCAGTATTTT

V gene: TRBV3-1
clone size: once
D gene: TRBD1
J gene: TRBJ1-2
CDR3 protein: CASSQRTGGYTF
CDR3 DNA: TGTGCCAGCAGCCAACGGACAGGAGGCTACACCTTC

V gene: TRBV7-6
clone size: .
D gene: .
J gene: TRBJ2-5
CDR3 protein: CASSSGTVETQYF
CDR3 DNA: TGTGCCAGCAGCTCAGGGACGGTAGAGACCCAGTACTTC

V gene: TRBV12-3/TRBV12-4
clone size: few
D gene: .
J gene: TRBJ2-5
CDR3 protein: CASSLLGEQETQYF
CDR3 DNA: TGTGCCAGCAGTTTACTCGGGGAACAAGAGACCCAGTACTTC

V gene: TRBV28
clone size: many
D gene: TRBD2
J gene: TRBJ2-5
CDR3 protein: CASTSSGSETQYF
CDR3 DNA: TGTGCCAGCACATCTAGCGGGAGTGAGACCCAGTACTTC

V gene: TRBV2
clone size: few
D gene: TRBD1
J gene: TRBJ1-2
CDR3 protein: CARDREYYGYTF
CDR3 DNA: TGTGCCCGGGACAGGGAGTACTATGGCTACACCTTC

V gene: TRBV5-1
clone size: .
D gene: TRBD2
J gene: TRBJ2-3
CDR3 protein: CASSFPLKYSGGPSDTQYF
CDR3 DNA: TGCGCCAGCAGCTTCCCTCTAAAATATAGCGGGGGCCCGTCAGATACGCAGTATTTT